This is a list of T cell receptor beta chains from one sample in a study of T-cell reconstitution after alpha-beta-depleted transplantation in children. In TCRdb, the PCR reads were re-called with MiXCR into one record per CDR3 protein. In the table there are 700,000 to 950,000 distinct CDR3 sequences, approximately 15% of which are singletons. Sequenced here: PBMCs, mostly from graft donor cells, sampled 360 days after TCRalphabeta/CD19-depleted stem cell transplant. The receptors stem from a male patient under 18 who had a stem cell transplant for acute lymphoblastic leukemia, so the T cells may come from the graft donor. The CDR3 runs from the conserved cysteine through the conserved F or W. A D gene is named only where the DNA matches it firmly. Clone size is given for some rows only: seen once, a few or many times, or a class if the clone is expanded.

J	D	size	V	DNA	CDR3
TRBJ2-3	-	many	TRBV7-9	TGTGCCAGCAGCTTTCGACAGGACTTCACAGATACGCAGTATTTT	CASSFRQDFTDTQYF
TRBJ1-5	-	few	TRBV12-3/TRBV12-4	TGTGCCAGCAAGCAGGGCAATCAGCCCCAGCATTTT	CASKQGNQPQHF
TRBJ1-1	TRBD1	few	TRBV4-1	TGCGCCAGCAGCCAGAGACCGGGACAGGGGGCGAAGAACACTGAAGCTTTCTTT	CASSQRPGQGAKNTEAFF
TRBJ2-3	TRBD2	few	TRBV11-2	TGTGCCAGCAGCCGACCTAGCGGGAGGGCCGCGGATACGCAGTATTTT	CASSRPSGRAADTQYF
TRBJ2-7	-	-	TRBV7-3	TGTGCCAGCAGCCCAAGGCCAGCGTTGACCTACGAGCAGTACTTC	CASSPRPALTYEQYF
TRBJ2-7	-	many	TRBV7-2	TGTGCCAGCAGCTTAGCGCAGACAGGCACCTACGAGCAGTACTTC	CASSLAQTGTYEQYF
TRBJ2-1	TRBD2	few	TRBV24-1	TGTGCCACCAGTGATTTCCCTACTAGCGCAACCTACAATGAGCAGTTCTTC	CATSDFPTSATYNEQFF
TRBJ2-7	-	-	TRBV2	TGTGCCAGCAGTGATGGCGAATCCTACGAGCAGTACTTC	CASSDGESYEQYF
TRBJ2-1	-	few	TRBV2	TGTGCCAGCAGTGATGGTCCCAGCTCCTACAATGAGCAGTTCTTC	CASSDGPSSYNEQFF
TRBJ2-5	-	few	TRBV4-1	TGCGCCAGCAGCCTAGGAGGGGGAGGTGCGACCCAGTACTTC	CASSLGGGGATQYF
TRBJ2-1	TRBD2	-	TRBV7-6	TGTGCCAGCAGCTCCTTCCGACTAGCGGTCTACAATGAGCAGTTCTTC	CASSSFRLAVYNEQFF
TRBJ1-5	-	-	TRBV12-3/TRBV12-4	TGTGCCAGCAGTTTCCCCGGGTTTCAGCCCCAGCATTTT	CASSFPGFQPQHF
TRBJ1-2	TRBD1	few	TRBV2	TGTGCCAGCAGGGGGACAGGGGTGGGAGGCTATGGCTACACCTTC	CASRGTGVGGYGYTF
TRBJ2-1	TRBD2	-	TRBV5-1	TGCGCCAGCAGCTTGGGTCTAGCGGGGGGGACCTACACTGAGCAGTTCTTC	CASSLGLAGGTYTEQFF
TRBJ2-7	-	-	TRBV5-6	TGTGCCAGCAGGATGGGTGGGCGCTACGAGCAGTACTTC	CASRMGGRYEQYF
TRBJ2-1	-	many	TRBV6-1	TGTGCCAGCAGTAAGACTTATTACAATGAGCAGTTCTTC	CASSKTYYNEQFF
TRBJ2-7	TRBD2	-	TRBV5-1	TGCGCCAGCAGCCAGGGACTAGCGGGGGACGAGCAGTACTTC	CASSQGLAGDEQYF
TRBJ2-2	TRBD1	many	TRBV5-1	TGCGCCAGCAAAGGGACAGCGAACACCGGGGAGCTGTTTTTT	CASKGTANTGELFF
TRBJ1-2	-	few	TRBV5-6	TGTGCCAGCAGCTTGTCGGACCCCAATAAGGATGGCTACACCTTC	CASSLSDPNKDGYTF
TRBJ2-3	TRBD2	many	TRBV5-6	TGTGCCAGCAGCTTGGGGTCGCGCGGGAGTACGCAGTATTTT	CASSLGSRGSTQYF
TRBJ2-5	TRBD1	-	TRBV11-2	TGTGCCAGCAGCCACACCGGGACAGGGCTAGAGACCCAGTACTTC	CASSHTGTGLETQYF
TRBJ1-2	-	many	TRBV5-6	TGTGCCAGCAGCCCTGACAGCAGCTATGGCTACACCTTC	CASSPDSSYGYTF
TRBJ2-1	-	few	TRBV5-1	TGCGCCAGCAGCTTGGCCCCCAAAGGGTCAGGGTACAATGAGCAGTTCTTC	CASSLAPKGSGYNEQFF
TRBJ2-2	-	many	TRBV29-1	TGCAGCGTTAGCCTAGACCATAGCGGGGAGCTGTTTTTT	CSVSLDHSGELFF
TRBJ2-5	TRBD2	few	TRBV5-6	TGTGCCAGCAGCCACGGACTAGCGGGGCACCAAGAGACCCAGTACTTC	CASSHGLAGHQETQYF